This is a list of T cell receptor beta chains from one sample in a study of blood T cell repertoires in COVID-19. The table came from immunoSEQ multiplex PCR; TCRdb's copy has only in-frame clones and leaves some out. The sample includes 200,000 to 300,000 clones, 88% seen only once; the top ten take about 0.99%. The specimen sequenced was peripheral blood. The source of these receptors is a woman between 40 and 55 years old who had recovered from COVID-19. Each CDR3 is given with its conserved first and last residue. The order of the fields is J gene, V gene, clone size, D gene, CDR3 DNA, CDR3 protein. D genes are given only for firm matches. Part of the rows lack a size; the others show once, few, many or a class for expanded clones.

TRBJ1-1 TRBV30 . . TGTGCCTGCCACCTTGCCGGCGGGGCTGAAGCTTTCTTT CACHLAGGAEAFF
TRBJ1-1 TRBV9 . TRBD1 TGTGCCAGCAGCGCCCACAGGGGGGGGACTGAAGCTTTCTTT CASSAHRGGTEAFF
TRBJ1-1 TRBV11-2 . TRBD1 TGTGCCAGCAGCTTAGGAGGACAGGCTATTGAAGCTTTCTTT CASSLGGQAIEAFF
TRBJ2-7 TRBV4-3 . TRBD1 TGCGCCAGCAGCCAAGGGGCAGGGGGCGTCTACGAGCAGTACTTC CASSQGAGGVYEQYF
TRBJ1-5 TRBV7-9 . . TGTGCCAGCAGCTTAGACAGACCCGATCAGCCCCAGCATTTT CASSLDRPDQPQHF
TRBJ1-1 TRBV4-3 . TRBD1 TGCGCCAGCAGCCAAGCCCCCCCCTTACAGGGGTTGGATAGAGGCACTGAAGCTTTCTTT CASSQAPPLQGLDRGTEAFF
TRBJ2-3 TRBV6-6 . . TGTGCCAGCAGTTACGGGGCGGGATCGGCAGATACGCAGTATTTT CASSYGAGSADTQYF
TRBJ1-1 TRBV25-1 once . TGTGCCAGCAGTGGCCCGGGACAGAACACTGAAGCTTTCTTT CASSGPGQNTEAFF
TRBJ1-2 TRBV5-4 . TRBD1 TGTGCCAGCAGCTTGGCCGGGACAGCTCGCTACACCTTC CASSLAGTARYTF
TRBJ1-2 TRBV12-3/TRBV12-4 . TRBD1 TGTGCCAGCAGGACCACAGGGGGAGGCGGCTACACCTTC CASRTTGGGGYTF
TRBJ2-7 TRBV30 . . TGTGCCTGGAGTGCTTCTAGGACTATACCCTACGAGCAGTACTTC CAWSASRTIPYEQYF
TRBJ2-2 TRBV11-2 . . TGTGCCAGCAGCCGTAGCGGGAACACCGGGGAGCTGTTTTTT CASSRSGNTGELFF
TRBJ2-5 TRBV7-3 . TRBD2 TGTGCCAGCAGCTTAGGGGGACTAGCGGGAGAGACCCAGTACTTC CASSLGGLAGETQYF
TRBJ1-3 TRBV9 . TRBD1 TGTGCCAGCAGCGTGGGACAGGGCCCCTCTGGAAACACCATATATTTT CASSVGQGPSGNTIYF
TRBJ1-1 TRBV27 . . TGTGCCAGCAGTTGGCGGGGGAGCACTGAAGCTTTCTTT CASSWRGSTEAFF
TRBJ2-7 TRBV7-9 once . TGTGCCAGCAGCTTATTTGGGGCGACCAGTGTGCACGAGCAGTACTTC CASSLFGATSVHEQYF
TRBJ2-2 TRBV14 few TRBD2 TGTGCCAGCAGTGTTGCGGGAGGGTTCACCGGGGAGCTGTTTTTT CASSVAGGFTGELFF
TRBJ2-1 TRBV7-3 once . TGTGCCACCAGCCCCGGCGGGCCCATGGCGGGGCAGTTCTTC CATSPGGPMAGQFF
TRBJ2-1 TRBV4-3 . . TGCGCCAGCATTCGGGACTTGGGCGGCGGTGAGCAGTTCTTC CASIRDLGGGEQFF
TRBJ1-4 TRBV5-5 once . TGTGCCAGCAGCTTGGGACAGGCTTTTAATGAAAAACTGTTTTTT CASSLGQAFNEKLFF
TRBJ1-1 TRBV11-1 once TRBD1 TGTGCCAGCAGATGGGACAGACAGAACACTGAAGCTTTCTTT CASRWDRQNTEAFF
TRBJ1-1 TRBV5-1 . . TGCGCCAGCAGCCTATCGGTGGTCGGTTTGAACACTGAAGCTTTCTTT CASSLSVVGLNTEAFF
TRBJ1-1 TRBV9 . . TGTGCCAGCAGCGTAGGGTCGGGGGTGGACGCCACTGAAGCTTTCTTT CASSVGSGVDATEAFF
TRBJ2-5 TRBV10-2 once . TGCGCCAGCAGTGAGTCGGCGGGGTTGGAGACCCAGTACTTC CASSESAGLETQYF
TRBJ2-1 TRBV7-9 . . TGTGCCAGCAGCAGCCGGGACTCCAGCTCCTACAATGAGCAGTTCTTC CASSSRDSSSYNEQFF
TRBJ2-2 TRBV5-8 . TRBD2 TGTGCCAGCAGCTTGGCCCGGACTAGCGGAAACACCGGGGAGCTGTTTTTT CASSLARTSGNTGELFF
TRBJ2-7 TRBV10-3 . . TGTGCCATCAGCCGGGGGTCGGGGCCAGGGAGCTCCTACGAGCAGTACTTC CAISRGSGPGSSYEQYF
TRBJ1-1 TRBV7-2 . TRBD1 TGTGCGACCAGACAGGGGCTGGACACTGAAGCTTTCTTT CATRQGLDTEAFF
TRBJ1-1 TRBV29-1 . . TGCAGCGTTGAAGTTCGGGGAGTTATGAACACTGAAGCTTTCTTT CSVEVRGVMNTEAFF
TRBJ2-2 TRBV6-2/TRBV6-3 . TRBD2 TGTGCCAGCAGTTACTCAAGCGGGAGGGTCCACGGGGAGCTGTTTTTT CASSYSSGRVHGELFF
TRBJ1-1 TRBV27 . . TGTGCCAGCGCTGGAAGCAGGGGAGTTGGGGTGGACACTGAAGCTTTCTTT CASAGSRGVGVDTEAFF